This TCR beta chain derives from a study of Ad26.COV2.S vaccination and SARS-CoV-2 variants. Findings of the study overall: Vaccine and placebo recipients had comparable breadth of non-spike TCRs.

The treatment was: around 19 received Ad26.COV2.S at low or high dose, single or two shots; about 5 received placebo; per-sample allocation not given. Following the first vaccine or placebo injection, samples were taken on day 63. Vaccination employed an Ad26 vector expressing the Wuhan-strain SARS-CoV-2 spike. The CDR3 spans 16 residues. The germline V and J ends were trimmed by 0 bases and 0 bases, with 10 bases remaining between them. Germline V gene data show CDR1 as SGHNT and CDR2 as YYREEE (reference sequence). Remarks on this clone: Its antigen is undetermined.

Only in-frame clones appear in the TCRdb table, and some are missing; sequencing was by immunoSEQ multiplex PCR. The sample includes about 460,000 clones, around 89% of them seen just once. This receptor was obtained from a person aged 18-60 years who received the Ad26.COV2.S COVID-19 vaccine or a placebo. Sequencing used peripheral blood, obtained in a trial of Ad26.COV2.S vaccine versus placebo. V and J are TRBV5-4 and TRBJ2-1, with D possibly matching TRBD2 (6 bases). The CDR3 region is CASSLGGGGSYNEQFF. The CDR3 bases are TGTGCCAGCAGCTTGGGTGGGGGAGGCTCCTACAATGAGCAGTTCTTC.